This T cell receptor (beta chain) was sequenced for a study of CD8 T cells in Susac syndrome. Random hexamers were used to reverse transcribe the RNA input (roughly 0.5 to 1 ug). TCRdb reprocessed the immunoSEQ multiplex PCR reads via MiXCR and lists one record per CDR3 protein. Here the sample spans some 150,000 distinct CDR3 sequences, 94% being singletons. CDR3 length: 15 residues. The V gene's germline CDR1 is SNHLY and CDR2 FYNNEI. The V and J ends lost 6 bases and 1 base respectively, with 12 bases between them. In blood CD8+ and CD4+ T cells, TCR beta underwent sequencing. Material for sequencing was CD4+ T cells from PBMCs. The sequence was obtained from a human donor in good health. V and J are TRBV2 and TRBJ2-2; perhaps TRBD2 as D (5 bases). The CDR3 loop reads CASSPAEMNTGELFF. CDR3 DNA sequence: TGTGCCAGCAGCCCAGCGGAGATGAACACCGGGGAGCTGTTTTTT.